The rows below give T cell receptor beta chains drawn from one sample of a study of cytomegalovirus exposure and HLA in healthy donors. This table comes from immunoSEQ multiplex PCR, and its TCRdb copy is limited to in-frame clones, with some not included. The sample contains 200,000 or so clones, more than 75% of which appear only once. Sequenced material: PBMCs. All receptors come from a girl in the first two years of life in good health and CMV-seronegative. Both conserved end residues are part of each CDR3. The D gene is left open where the match is weak. The size field is filled for only some rows; it gives once, few, many or a size class.

V: TRBV19; D: TRBD1; J: TRBJ1-1; size: .; DNA: TGTGCCAGTAGTCGGGGACAGGGGAACACTGAAGCTTTCTTT; CDR3: CASSRGQGNTEAFF
V: TRBV2; D: TRBD2; J: TRBJ2-3; size: .; DNA: TGTGCCAGCAGTGAAAGGTCTAGCGGGGTGGATACGCAGTATTTT; CDR3: CASSERSSGVDTQYF
V: TRBV11-2; D: .; J: TRBJ2-5; size: .; DNA: TGTGCCAGCAGCCGTGCTCGGGGGGAGACCCAGTACTTC; CDR3: CASSRARGETQYF
V: TRBV19; D: .; J: TRBJ2-7; size: .; DNA: TGTGCCAGTAGAGGACAGTTCTACGAGCAGTACTTC; CDR3: CASRGQFYEQYF
V: TRBV19; D: .; J: TRBJ2-6; size: .; DNA: TGTGCCAGTATTTCTCGCTTGGGGGCAAACGTCCTGACTTTC; CDR3: CASISRLGANVLTF
V: TRBV6-4; D: .; J: TRBJ2-5; size: .; DNA: TGTGCCAGCAGTGAATATTTCAGCGGGCGAGAGACCCAGTACTTC; CDR3: CASSEYFSGRETQYF
V: TRBV5-1; D: .; J: TRBJ2-5; size: .; DNA: TGCGCCAGCAGCTTGGCCCCAGGGCGGATAGAGACCCAGTACTTC; CDR3: CASSLAPGRIETQYF
V: TRBV2; D: TRBD2; J: TRBJ2-5; size: .; DNA: TGTGCCAGCGGACGGGACTACCTCCAAGAGACCCAGTACTTC; CDR3: CASGRDYLQETQYF
V: TRBV7-9; D: .; J: TRBJ2-7; size: .; DNA: TGTGCCAGCAGCTTAACTACCACGAGGCAGTACTTC; CDR3: CASSLTTTRQYF
V: TRBV6-5; D: TRBD1; J: TRBJ2-2; size: .; DNA: TGTGCCAGCAGTTATAGGGGGCACGGCACCGGGGAGCTGTTTTTT; CDR3: CASSYRGHGTGELFF
V: TRBV29-1; D: TRBD1; J: TRBJ2-2; size: once; DNA: TGCAGCGTTGACCTGACAGGGGGTGATAACACCGGGGAGCTGTTTTTT; CDR3: CSVDLTGGDNTGELFF
V: TRBV2; D: TRBD1; J: TRBJ2-7; size: .; DNA: TGTGCCAGCAACGGGGACAGGGAGACACTTGATTCCGAGCAGTACTTC; CDR3: CASNGDRETLDSEQYF
V: TRBV28; D: .; J: TRBJ2-7; size: few; DNA: TGTGCCAGCACTCCTGGGGTGGGGGGGGCCGCCTACGAGCAGTACTTC; CDR3: CASTPGVGGAAYEQYF
V: TRBV2; D: TRBD2; J: TRBJ2-7; size: .; DNA: TGTGCCAGCTGTTACCCTGCGGGGGGGCTATACGAGCAGTACTTC; CDR3: CASCYPAGGLYEQYF
V: TRBV7-2; D: .; J: TRBJ2-3; size: .; DNA: TGTGCCAGCAGACAGCAGATAGCGGATACGCAGTATTTT; CDR3: CASRQQIADTQYF
V: TRBV14; D: .; J: TRBJ1-1; size: .; DNA: TGTGCCAGCAGCCCCCAATACCGCGGGGGCGGCACTGAAGCTTTCTTT; CDR3: CASSPQYRGGGTEAFF
V: TRBV5-6; D: TRBD2; J: TRBJ2-5; size: few; DNA: TGTGCCAGCAGCTTGGATAGCGGGAGTATGGTAGAGACCCAGTACTTC; CDR3: CASSLDSGSMVETQYF
V: TRBV5-1; D: .; J: TRBJ2-2; size: .; DNA: TGCGCCAGCAGCTTCCCCCCTCACGGGAACACCGGGGAGCTGTTTTTT; CDR3: CASSFPPHGNTGELFF
V: TRBV9; D: TRBD2; J: TRBJ2-3; size: few; DNA: TGTGCCAGCAGCGCACGGACTAGCGGGAGCGTTTGGACGCAGTATTTT; CDR3: CASSARTSGSVWTQYF
V: TRBV19; D: TRBD1; J: TRBJ1-4; size: .; DNA: TGTGCCAGTAGTCCCTCGGAGGGACAGGGTGGAAAACTGTTTTTT; CDR3: CASSPSEGQGGKLFF
V: TRBV6-5; D: TRBD2; J: TRBJ2-7; size: .; DNA: TGTGCCAGCAGTTACTCGACTAGCGGGACCTACGAGCAGTACTTC; CDR3: CASSYSTSGTYEQYF
V: TRBV4-3; D: .; J: TRBJ2-3; size: .; DNA: TGCGCCAGCAGCCTCGGCGTGACACCTAGCACAGATACGCAGTATTTT; CDR3: CASSLGVTPSTDTQYF
V: TRBV4-2; D: TRBD2; J: TRBJ2-3; size: .; DNA: TGTGCCAGCAGCCAAGGGCTAGCGGGGAATACGCAGTATTTT; CDR3: CASSQGLAGNTQYF
V: TRBV5-1; D: TRBD1; J: TRBJ1-3; size: .; DNA: TGCGCCAGCAGCTTCCCCTCAGGACAGGGACGAAACACCATATATTTT; CDR3: CASSFPSGQGRNTIYF
V: TRBV30; D: .; J: TRBJ2-1; size: .; DNA: TGTGCCTGGAGTGTTTTAGTAGATAGTGAGCAGTTCTTC; CDR3: CAWSVLVDSEQFF
V: TRBV7-8; D: .; J: TRBJ2-7; size: .; DNA: TGTGCCAGCAGCTTTTCCCTTGTCCGGGGGGCTGGCTACGAGCAGTACTTC; CDR3: CASSFSLVRGAGYEQYF
V: TRBV5-1; D: .; J: TRBJ2-7; size: few; DNA: TGCGCCAGCAGCCGATTCGCGGACAGCACCTACGAGCAGTACTTC; CDR3: CASSRFADSTYEQYF
V: TRBV4-2; D: TRBD2; J: TRBJ2-7; size: .; DNA: TGTGCCAGCAGCCAACAAATAGCGGGAGTTATCTACGAGCAGTACTTC; CDR3: CASSQQIAGVIYEQYF
V: TRBV7-9; D: TRBD1; J: TRBJ1-6; size: .; DNA: TGTGCCAGCAGTAGTGCCCCGACAGGGAGCTCCTATAATTCACCCCTCCACTTT; CDR3: CASSSAPTGSSYNSPLHF
V: TRBV15; D: TRBD1; J: TRBJ1-5; size: once; DNA: TGTGCCACCAGCAGTGACAGGGGAAATCAGCCCCAGCATTTT; CDR3: CATSSDRGNQPQHF
V: TRBV6-5; D: .; J: TRBJ2-3; size: .; DNA: TGTGCCAGCAGTTACTCCGGGATTCACACAGATACGCAGTATTTT; CDR3: CASSYSGIHTDTQYF
V: TRBV29-1; D: .; J: TRBJ1-3; size: .; DNA: TGCAGCGTGGCGGTCAACCAGGGAAACACCATATATTTT; CDR3: CSVAVNQGNTIYF
V: TRBV2; D: .; J: TRBJ2-5; size: once; DNA: TGTGCCAGCAGTGACCAGGGCGGGACCCAGTACTTC; CDR3: CASSDQGGTQYF
V: TRBV6-1; D: .; J: TRBJ1-3; size: once; DNA: TGTGCCAGCAACCTTCAGGGGCGGTCTGGAAACACCATATATTTT; CDR3: CASNLQGRSGNTIYF
V: TRBV10-3; D: .; J: TRBJ2-1; size: .; DNA: TGTGCCGCGGGACCGTTGACAGGGTTAGGACCCAATGAGCAGTTCTTC; CDR3: CAAGPLTGLGPNEQFF
V: TRBV30; D: TRBD2; J: TRBJ2-6; size: .; DNA: TGTGCCTGGAGGGGCGGGGGGGTGGTTGGGGCCAACGTCCTGACTTTC; CDR3: CAWRGGGVVGANVLTF